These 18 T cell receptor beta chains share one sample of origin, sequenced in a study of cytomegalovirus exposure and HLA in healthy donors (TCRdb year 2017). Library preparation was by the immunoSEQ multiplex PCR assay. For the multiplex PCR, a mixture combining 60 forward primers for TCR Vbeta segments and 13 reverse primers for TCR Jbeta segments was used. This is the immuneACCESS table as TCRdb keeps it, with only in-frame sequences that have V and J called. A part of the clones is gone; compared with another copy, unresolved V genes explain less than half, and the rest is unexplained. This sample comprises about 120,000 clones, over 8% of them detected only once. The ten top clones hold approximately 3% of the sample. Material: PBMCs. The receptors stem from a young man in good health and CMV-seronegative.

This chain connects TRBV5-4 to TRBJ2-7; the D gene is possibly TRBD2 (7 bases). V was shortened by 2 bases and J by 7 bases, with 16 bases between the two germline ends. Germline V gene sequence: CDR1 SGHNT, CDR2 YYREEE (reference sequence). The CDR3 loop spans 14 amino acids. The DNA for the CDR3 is TGTGCCAGCAGCTTCGGGGACACAGCGGGGGAGCAGTACTTC. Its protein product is CASSFGDTAGEQYF.

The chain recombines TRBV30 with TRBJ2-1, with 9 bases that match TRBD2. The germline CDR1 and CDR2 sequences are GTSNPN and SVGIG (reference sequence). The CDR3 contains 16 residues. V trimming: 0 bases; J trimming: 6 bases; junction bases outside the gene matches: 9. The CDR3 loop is CAWSVAAGGPSNEQFF. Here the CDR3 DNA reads TGTGCCTGGAGTGTAGCCGCGGGAGGGCCCTCCAATGAGCAGTTCTTC.

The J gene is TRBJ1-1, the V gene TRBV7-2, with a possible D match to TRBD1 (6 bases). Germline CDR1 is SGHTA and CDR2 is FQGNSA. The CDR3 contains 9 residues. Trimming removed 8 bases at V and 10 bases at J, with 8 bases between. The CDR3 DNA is TGTGCCAGCGAAGGGGGAGCTTTCTTT. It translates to CASEGGAFF.

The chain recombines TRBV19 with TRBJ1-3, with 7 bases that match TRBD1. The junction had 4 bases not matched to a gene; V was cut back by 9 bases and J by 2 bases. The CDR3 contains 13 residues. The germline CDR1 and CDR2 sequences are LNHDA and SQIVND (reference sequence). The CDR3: CASGTVAGNTIYF. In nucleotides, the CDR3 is TGTGCCAGCGGGACAGTCGCTGGAAACACCATATATTTT.

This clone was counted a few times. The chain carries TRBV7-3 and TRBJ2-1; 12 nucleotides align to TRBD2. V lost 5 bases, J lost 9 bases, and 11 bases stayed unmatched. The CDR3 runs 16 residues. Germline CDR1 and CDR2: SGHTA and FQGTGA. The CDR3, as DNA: TGTGCCAGCAGCCGCACCCGACTAGCGGGAGACAGTGAGCAGTTCTTC. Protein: CASSRTRLAGDSEQFF.

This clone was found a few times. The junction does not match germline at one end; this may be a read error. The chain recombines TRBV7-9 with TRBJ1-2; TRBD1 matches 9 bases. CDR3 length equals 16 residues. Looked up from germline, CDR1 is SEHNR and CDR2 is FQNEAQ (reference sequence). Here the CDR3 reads CASSVARTGAPYGYTF. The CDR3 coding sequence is TGTGCCAGCAGCGTAGCCAGGACAGGGGCTCCCTATGGCTACACCTTC.

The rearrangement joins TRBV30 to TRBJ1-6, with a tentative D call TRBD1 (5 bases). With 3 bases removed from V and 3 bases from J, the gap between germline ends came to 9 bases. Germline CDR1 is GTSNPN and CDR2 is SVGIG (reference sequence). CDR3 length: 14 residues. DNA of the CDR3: TGTGCCTGGAGGGGGGGTAACTATAATTCACCCCTCCACTTT. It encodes CAWRGGNYNSPLHF.

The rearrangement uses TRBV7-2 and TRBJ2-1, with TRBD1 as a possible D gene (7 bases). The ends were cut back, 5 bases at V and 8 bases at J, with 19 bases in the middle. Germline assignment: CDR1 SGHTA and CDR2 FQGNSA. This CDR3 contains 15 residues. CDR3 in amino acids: CASSLLQVRGDEQFF. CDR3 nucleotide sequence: TGTGCCAGCAGCCTATTACAGGTCAGGGGGGATGAGCAGTTCTTC.

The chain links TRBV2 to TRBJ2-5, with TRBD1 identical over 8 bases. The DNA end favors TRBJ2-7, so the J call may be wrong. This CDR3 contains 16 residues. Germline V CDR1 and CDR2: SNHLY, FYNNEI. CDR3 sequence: CASSEAPDRVSYEQYF. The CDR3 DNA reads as TGTGCCAGCAGTGAAGCGCCGGACAGGGTCTCCTACGAGCAGTACTTC.

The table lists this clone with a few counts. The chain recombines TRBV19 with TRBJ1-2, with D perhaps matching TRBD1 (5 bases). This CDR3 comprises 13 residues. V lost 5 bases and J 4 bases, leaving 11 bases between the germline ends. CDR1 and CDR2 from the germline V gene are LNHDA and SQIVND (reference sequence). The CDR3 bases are TGTGCCAGTAGTTCTGGGGGGGGCTATGGCTACACCTTC. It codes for CASSSGGGYGYTF.

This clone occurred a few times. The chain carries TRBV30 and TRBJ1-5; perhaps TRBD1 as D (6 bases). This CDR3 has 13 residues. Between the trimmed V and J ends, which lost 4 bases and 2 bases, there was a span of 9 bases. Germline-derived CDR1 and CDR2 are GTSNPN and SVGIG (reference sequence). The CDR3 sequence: CAWKRQGNQPQHF. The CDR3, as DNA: TGTGCCTGGAAACGACAGGGCAATCAGCCCCAGCATTTT.

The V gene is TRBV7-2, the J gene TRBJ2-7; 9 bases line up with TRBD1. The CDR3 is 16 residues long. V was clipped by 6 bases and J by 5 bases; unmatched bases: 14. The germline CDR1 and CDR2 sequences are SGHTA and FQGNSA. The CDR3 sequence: CASRPSPGTGFNEQYF. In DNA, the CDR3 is TGTGCCAGCAGGCCAAGCCCCGGGACAGGGTTCAACGAGCAGTACTTC. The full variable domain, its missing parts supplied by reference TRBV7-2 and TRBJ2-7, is GAGVSQSPSNKVTEKGKDVELRCDPISGHTALYWYRQSLGQGLEFLIYFQGNSAPDKSGLPSDRFSAERTGGSVSTLTIQRTQQEDSAVYLCASRPSPGTGFNEQYFGPGTRLTVT.

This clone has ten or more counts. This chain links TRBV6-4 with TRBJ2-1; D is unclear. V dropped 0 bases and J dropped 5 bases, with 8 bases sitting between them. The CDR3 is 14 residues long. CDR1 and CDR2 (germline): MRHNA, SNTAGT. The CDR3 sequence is CASSDSLENNEQFF. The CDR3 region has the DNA TGTGCCAGCAGTGACTCCCTAGAAAACAATGAGCAGTTCTTC.

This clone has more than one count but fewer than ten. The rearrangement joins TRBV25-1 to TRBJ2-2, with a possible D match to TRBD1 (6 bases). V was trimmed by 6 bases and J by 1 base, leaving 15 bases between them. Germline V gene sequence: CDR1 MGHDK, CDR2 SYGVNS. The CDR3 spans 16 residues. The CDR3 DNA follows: TGTGCCAGCAGAGAGACCGGGACAAGGAACACCGGGGAGCTGTTTTTT. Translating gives CASRETGTRNTGELFF.

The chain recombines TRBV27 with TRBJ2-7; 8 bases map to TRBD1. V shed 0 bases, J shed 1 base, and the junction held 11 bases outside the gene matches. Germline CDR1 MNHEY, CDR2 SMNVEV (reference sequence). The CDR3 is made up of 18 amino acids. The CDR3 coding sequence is TGTGCCAGCAGTTTATCGGTAATAGGGACAGGCCATTCCTACGAGCAGTACTTC. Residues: CASSLSVIGTGHSYEQYF.

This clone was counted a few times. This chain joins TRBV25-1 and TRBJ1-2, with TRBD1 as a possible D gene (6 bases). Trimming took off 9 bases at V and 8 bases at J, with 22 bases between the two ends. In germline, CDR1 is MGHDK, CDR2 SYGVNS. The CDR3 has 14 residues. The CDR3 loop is CASTHREGRGGYTF. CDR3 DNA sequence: TGTGCCAGTACCCACAGGGAAGGCCGCGGGGGCTACACCTTC.

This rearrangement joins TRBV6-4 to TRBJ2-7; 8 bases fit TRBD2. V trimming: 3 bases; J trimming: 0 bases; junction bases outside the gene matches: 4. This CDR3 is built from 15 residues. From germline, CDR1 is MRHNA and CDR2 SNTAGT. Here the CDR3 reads CASSEIAGSSYEQYF. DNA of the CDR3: TGTGCCAGCAGTGAAATAGCGGGGAGCTCCTACGAGCAGTACTTC.

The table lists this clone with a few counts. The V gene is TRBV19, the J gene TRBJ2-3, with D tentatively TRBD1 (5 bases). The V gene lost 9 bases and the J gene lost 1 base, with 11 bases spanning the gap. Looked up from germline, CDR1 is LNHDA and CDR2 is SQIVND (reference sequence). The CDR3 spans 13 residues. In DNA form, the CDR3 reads TGTGCCAGCAGGGATTATGGCACAGATACGCAGTATTTT. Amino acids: CASRDYGTDTQYF.